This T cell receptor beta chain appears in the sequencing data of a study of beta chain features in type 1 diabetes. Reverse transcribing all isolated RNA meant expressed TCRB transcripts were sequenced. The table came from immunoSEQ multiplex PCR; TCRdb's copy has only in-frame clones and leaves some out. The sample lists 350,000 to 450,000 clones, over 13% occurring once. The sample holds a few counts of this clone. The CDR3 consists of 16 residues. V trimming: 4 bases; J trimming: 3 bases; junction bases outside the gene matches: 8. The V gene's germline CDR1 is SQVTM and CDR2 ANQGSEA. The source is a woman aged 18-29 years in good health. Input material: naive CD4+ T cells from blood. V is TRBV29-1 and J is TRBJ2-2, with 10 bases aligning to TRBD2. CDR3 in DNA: TGCAGCGTTGTTGTCTTTGGACTAGCGGACACCGGGGAGCTGTTTTTT. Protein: CSVVVFGLADTGELFF.